This TCR beta chain came from a study of radiation and T cells in renal cell carcinoma. The table came from immunoSEQ multiplex PCR; TCRdb's copy has only in-frame clones and leaves some out. This sample has over 120,000 clones, with 75% to 90% found just once. This CDR3 is 10 amino acids long. Germline CDR1 reads MNHNY; CDR2 reads SVGAGI (reference sequence). Deletions cut 5 bases from V and 3 bases from J, with 2 bases between. Findings and caveats of the study: Top tumor clonotypes rose in blood 2 weeks post-radiation, then contracted.

Comment on this clone: Its antigen is not identified.

Time point meaning: blood 4 weeks post-SBRT, at nephrectomy. Treatment meaning: 15 Gy SBRT to primary tumor, nephrectomy 4 weeks later. Nephrectomy followed 15 Gy stereotactic body radiation by 4 weeks. Blood was sampled at baseline, 2 weeks and 4 weeks after SBRT. The patient's renal cell carcinoma had clear cell pathology. This receptor was identified in a woman between 45 and 65 years old with renal cell carcinoma. The sample was blood, taken from a patient whose treatment included radiotherapy and nephrectomy. The V and J genes are TRBV6-6 and TRBJ2-7; D unclear. The CDR3 protein is CASSNYEQYF. Written as DNA, the CDR3 is TGTGCCAGCAGTAACTACGAGCAGTACTTC.